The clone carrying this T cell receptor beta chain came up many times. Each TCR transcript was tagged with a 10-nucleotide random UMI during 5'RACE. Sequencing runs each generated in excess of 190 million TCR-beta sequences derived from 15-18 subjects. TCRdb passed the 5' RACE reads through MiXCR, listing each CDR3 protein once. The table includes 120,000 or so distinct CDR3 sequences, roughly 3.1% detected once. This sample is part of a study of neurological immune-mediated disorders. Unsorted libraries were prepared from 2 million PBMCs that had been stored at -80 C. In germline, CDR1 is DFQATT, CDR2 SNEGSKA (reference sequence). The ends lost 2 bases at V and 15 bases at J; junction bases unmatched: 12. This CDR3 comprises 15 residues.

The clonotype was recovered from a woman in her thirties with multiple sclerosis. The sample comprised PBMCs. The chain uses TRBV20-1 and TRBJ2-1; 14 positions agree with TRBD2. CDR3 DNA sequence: TGCAGTGCTAGACCGGGACTAGCGGGAGAGAGGAGTTCGTTCTTC. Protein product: CSARPGLAGERSSFF.